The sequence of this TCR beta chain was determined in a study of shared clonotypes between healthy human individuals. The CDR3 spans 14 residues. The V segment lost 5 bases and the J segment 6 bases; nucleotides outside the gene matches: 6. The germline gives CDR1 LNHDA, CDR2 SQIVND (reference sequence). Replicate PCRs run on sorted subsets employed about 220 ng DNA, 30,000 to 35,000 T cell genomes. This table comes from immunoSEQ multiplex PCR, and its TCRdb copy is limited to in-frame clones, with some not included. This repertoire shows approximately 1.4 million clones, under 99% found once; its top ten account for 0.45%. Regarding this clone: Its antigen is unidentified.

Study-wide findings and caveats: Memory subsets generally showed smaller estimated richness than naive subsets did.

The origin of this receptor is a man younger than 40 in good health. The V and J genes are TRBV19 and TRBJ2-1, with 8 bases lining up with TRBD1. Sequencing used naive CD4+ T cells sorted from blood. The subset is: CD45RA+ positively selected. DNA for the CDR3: TGTGCCAGTAGTGACGGGACAGGAGTCAATGAGCAGTTCTTC. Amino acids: CASSDGTGVNEQFF.